The clone carrying this T cell receptor beta chain has just one count. This record comes from a study of blood T cell repertoires in COVID-19. Study-level information: PBMCs, B-cell-depleted T cells, or T cells were the source of the cDNA or gDNA that made up the material.

Original methodology: By means of reference gene primer amplification, nucleated cell counts were estimated. Measured with immunoSEQ multiplex PCR; TCRdb has only the in-frame clones, and not every one. D and trimming were read from the DNA, whereas the V and J calls and clone size are those reported in that table. Altogether about 180,000 clones are present, roughly four fifths being singletons, with the ten largest covering roughly 7.1%. V trimming: 4 bases; J trimming: 6 bases; junction bases outside the gene matches: 6. The germline CDR1 and CDR2 sequences are SGDLS and YYNGEE. The CDR3 is 13 amino acids.

The specimen was peripheral blood. The sequence was collected from a human donor in a cohort sampled during active COVID-19. This chain connects TRBV9 to TRBJ2-7; 8 nucleotides line up with TRBD2. The CDR3 DNA reads TGTGCCAGCAGCCCCGCGGGGGGTCGCGAGCAGTACTTC. This encodes CASSPAGGREQYF.